This TCR beta chain was sequenced in a study of cytomegalovirus exposure and HLA in healthy donors. Study-wide results and limits: Most sequenced TCRs were rare (though some public TCRs occurred in many donors).

The assay was immunoSEQ multiplex PCR, and TCRdb's table has in-frame clones only and misses some. The sample contains some 160,000 clones, 88% of which appear only once. Concerning this clone: Its target is unknown. The junction differs from germline at one of its ends, possibly a read error.

The germline gives CDR1 SSHAT, CDR2 FNYEAQ (reference sequence). The CDR3 is 14 residues long. This receptor was identified in a man in his late teens or twenties in good health and CMV-seronegative. The rearrangement links TRBV7-7 to TRBJ1-4, with D possibly TRBD1 on 5 matching bases. Sequencing was carried out using PBMCs. In nucleotides, the CDR3 is TGTGCTAGCAGCACCTCGACAGATGATGAAAAACTGTTTTTT. Its protein product is CASSTSTDDEKLFF.